This TCR beta chain was profiled in a study of cytomegalovirus exposure and HLA in healthy donors. Points from the study as a whole: The authors enumerated some 170 TCR beta chains as linked to cytomegalovirus. The sole available immune exposure information was CMV serostatus.

A few counts support this clone. Its antigen is currently unknown. 13 Jbeta primers and 60 Vbeta primers were used for the PCR. Profiling relied on immunoSEQ multiplex PCR, and the TCRdb table lists in-frame clones only, not all of them. Counted here are 150,000 or so clones, about 85% occurring once; the ten biggest clones make up about 2.1%. This CDR3 has 14 amino acids. Germline lookup yields CDR1 MDHEN and CDR2 SYDVKM. V lost 6 bases, J lost 4 bases, and 8 bases stayed unmatched. The chain links TRBV28 to TRBJ1-2; 7 positions match TRBD1. The sequence derives from a woman aged 18 to 35 in good health and CMV-seronegative. The sequenced material came from PBMCs. Written as DNA, the CDR3 is TGTGCCAGCAGCCCAGGACAGGCCTCCTATGGCTACACCTTC. Translating it yields CASSPGQASYGYTF.